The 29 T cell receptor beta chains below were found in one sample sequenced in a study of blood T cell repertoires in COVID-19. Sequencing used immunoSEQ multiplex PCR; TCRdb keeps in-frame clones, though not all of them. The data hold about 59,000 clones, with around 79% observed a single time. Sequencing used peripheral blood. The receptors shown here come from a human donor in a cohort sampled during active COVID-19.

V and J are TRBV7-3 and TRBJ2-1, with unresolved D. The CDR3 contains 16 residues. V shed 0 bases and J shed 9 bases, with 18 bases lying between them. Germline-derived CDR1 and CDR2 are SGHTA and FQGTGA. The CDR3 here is CASSLTGGSPRSEQFF. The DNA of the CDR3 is TGTGCCAGCAGCTTAACCGGTGGCTCCCCTCGGAGTGAGCAGTTCTTC.

CDR3 in amino acids: CASSMIGTSGAYEQYF. CDR3 nucleotides: TGTGCCAGTAGTATGATTGGGACTAGCGGGGCCTACGAGCAGTACTTC. The V and J genes are TRBV19 and TRBJ2-7, with 13 bases identical to TRBD2. Trimming removed 3 bases from V and 2 bases from J; junction bases left unmatched: 4. In germline, CDR1 is LNHDA, CDR2 SQIVND (reference sequence). The CDR3 extends over 16 amino acids.

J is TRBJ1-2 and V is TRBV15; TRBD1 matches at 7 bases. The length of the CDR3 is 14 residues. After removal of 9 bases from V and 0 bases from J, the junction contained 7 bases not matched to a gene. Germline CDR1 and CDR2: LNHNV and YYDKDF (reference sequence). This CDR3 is CATKQGQSNYGYTF. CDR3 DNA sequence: TGTGCCACAAAACAGGGACAGTCTAACTATGGCTACACCTTC.

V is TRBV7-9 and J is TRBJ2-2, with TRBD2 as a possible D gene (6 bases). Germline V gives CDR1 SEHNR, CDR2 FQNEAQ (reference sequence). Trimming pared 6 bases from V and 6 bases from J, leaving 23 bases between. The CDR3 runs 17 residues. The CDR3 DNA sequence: TGTGCCAGCAGTCCCTTGGCAGGGAGGATCCAGGCCGGGGAGCTGTTTTTT. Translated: CASSPLAGRIQAGELFF.

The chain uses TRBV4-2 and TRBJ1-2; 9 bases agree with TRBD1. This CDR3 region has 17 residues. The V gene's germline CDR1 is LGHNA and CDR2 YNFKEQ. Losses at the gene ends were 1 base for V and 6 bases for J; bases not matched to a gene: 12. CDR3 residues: CASSQGGLQGAPDGYTF. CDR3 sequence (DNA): TGTGCCAGCAGCCAAGGGGGGTTACAGGGGGCGCCGGATGGCTACACCTTC.

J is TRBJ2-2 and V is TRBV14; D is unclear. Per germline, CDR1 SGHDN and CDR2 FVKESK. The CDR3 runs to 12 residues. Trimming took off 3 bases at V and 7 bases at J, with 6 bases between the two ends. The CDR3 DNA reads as TGTGCCAGCAGCCAGTCGTTCGGGGAGCTGTTTTTT. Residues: CASSQSFGELFF. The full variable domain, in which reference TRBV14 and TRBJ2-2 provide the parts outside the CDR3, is EAGVTQFPSHSVIEKGQTVTLRCDPISGHDNLYWYRRVMGKEIKFLLHFVKESKQDESGMPNNRFLAERTGGTYSTLKVQPAELEDSGVYFCASSQSFGELFFGEGSRLTVL.

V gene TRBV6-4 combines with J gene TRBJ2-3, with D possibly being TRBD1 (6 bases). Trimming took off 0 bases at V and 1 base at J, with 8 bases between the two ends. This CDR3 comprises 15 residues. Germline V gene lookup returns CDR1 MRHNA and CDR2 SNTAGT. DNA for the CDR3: TGTGCCAGCAGTGACTCGCCAGGGGGCACAGATACGCAGTATTTT. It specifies CASSDSPGGTDTQYF.

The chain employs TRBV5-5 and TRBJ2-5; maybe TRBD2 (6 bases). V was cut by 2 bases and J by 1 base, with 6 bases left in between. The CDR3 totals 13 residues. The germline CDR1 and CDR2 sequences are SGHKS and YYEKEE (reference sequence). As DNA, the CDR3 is TGTGCCAGCAGCTTTAGCGGCCAAGAGACCCAGTACTTC. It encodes CASSFSGQETQYF.

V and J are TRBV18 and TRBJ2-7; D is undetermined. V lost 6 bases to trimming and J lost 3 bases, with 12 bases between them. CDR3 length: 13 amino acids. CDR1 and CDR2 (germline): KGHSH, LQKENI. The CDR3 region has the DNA TGTGCCAGCTCGCCCGCCAGAGGCTACGAGCAGTACTTC. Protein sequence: CASSPARGYEQYF.

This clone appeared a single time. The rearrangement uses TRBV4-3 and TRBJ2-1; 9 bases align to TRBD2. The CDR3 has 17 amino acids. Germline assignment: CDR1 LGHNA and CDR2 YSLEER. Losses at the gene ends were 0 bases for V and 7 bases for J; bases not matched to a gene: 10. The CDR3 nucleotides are TGCGCCAGCAGCCAAGATTGGAGAGCGGGAGGTCGGAATGAGCAGTTCTTC. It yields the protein CASSQDWRAGGRNEQFF.

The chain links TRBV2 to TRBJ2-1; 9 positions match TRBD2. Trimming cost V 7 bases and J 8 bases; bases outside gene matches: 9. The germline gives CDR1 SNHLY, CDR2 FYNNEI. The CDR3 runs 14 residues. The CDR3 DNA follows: TGTGCCAGCAATCTGGCGGGAGGGCCCGATGAGCAGTTCTTC. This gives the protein CASNLAGGPDEQFF.

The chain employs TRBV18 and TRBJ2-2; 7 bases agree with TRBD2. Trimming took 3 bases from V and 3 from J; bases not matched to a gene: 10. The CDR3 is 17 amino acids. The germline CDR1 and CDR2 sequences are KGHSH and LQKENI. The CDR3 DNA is TGTGCCAGCTCACCCGAACCAACTAGCGTTGACACCGGGGAGCTGTTTTTT. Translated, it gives CASSPEPTSVDTGELFF.

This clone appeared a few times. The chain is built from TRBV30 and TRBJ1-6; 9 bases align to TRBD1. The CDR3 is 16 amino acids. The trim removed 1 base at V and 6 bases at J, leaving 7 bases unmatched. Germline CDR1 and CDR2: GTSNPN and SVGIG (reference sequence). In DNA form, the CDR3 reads TGTGCCTGGAGTGGGGGTTGGACAGGGGCTAATTCACCCCTCCACTTT. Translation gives CAWSGGWTGANSPLHF. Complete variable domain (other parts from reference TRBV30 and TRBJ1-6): SQTIHQWPATLVQPVGSPLSLECTVEGTSNPNLYWYRQAAGRGLQLLFYSVGIGQISSEVPQNLSASRPQDRQFILSSKKLLLSDSGFYLCAWSGGWTGANSPLHFGNGTRLTVT.

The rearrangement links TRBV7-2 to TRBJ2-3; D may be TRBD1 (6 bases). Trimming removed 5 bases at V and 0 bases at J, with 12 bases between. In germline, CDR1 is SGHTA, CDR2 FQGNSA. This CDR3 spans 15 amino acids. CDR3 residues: CASSPEGESTDTQYF. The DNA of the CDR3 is TGTGCCAGCAGCCCCGAGGGGGAAAGCACAGATACGCAGTATTTT.

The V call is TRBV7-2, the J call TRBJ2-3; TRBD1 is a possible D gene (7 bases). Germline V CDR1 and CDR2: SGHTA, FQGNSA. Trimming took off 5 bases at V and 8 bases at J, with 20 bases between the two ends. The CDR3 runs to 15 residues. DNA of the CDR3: TGTGCCAGCAGCAACCCGACAGGGACTGGCGGTACGCAGTATTTT. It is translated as CASSNPTGTGGTQYF.

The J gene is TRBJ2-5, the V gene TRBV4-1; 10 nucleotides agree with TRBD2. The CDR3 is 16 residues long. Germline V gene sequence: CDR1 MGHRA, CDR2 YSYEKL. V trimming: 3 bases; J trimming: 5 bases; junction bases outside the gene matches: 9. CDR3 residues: CASSQRASGSGETQYF. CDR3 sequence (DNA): TGCGCCAGCAGCCAGAGGGCTAGCGGGAGTGGGGAGACCCAGTACTTC.

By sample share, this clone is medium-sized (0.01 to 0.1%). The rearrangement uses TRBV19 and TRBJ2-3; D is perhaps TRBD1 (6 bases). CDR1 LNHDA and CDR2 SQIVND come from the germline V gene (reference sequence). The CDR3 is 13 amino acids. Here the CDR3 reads CATGRGRADTQYF. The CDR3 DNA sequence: TGTGCGACTGGCAGGGGAAGAGCAGATACGCAGTATTTT.

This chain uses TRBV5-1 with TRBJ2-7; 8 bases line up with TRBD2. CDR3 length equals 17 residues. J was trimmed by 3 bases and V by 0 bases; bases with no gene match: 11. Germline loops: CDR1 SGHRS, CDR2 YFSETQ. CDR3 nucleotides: TGCGCCAGCAGCTTGGGGGCGGGGGGCGGAGGAAACTACGAGCAGTACTTC. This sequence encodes CASSLGAGGGGNYEQYF.

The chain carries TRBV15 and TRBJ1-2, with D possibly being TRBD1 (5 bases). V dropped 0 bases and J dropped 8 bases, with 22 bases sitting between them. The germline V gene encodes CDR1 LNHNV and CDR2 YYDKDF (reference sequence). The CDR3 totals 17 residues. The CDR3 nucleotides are TGTGCCACCAGCAGAGATAGCGGGTCTCGGACAAACTCCGGCTACACCTTC. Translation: CATSRDSGSRTNSGYTF.

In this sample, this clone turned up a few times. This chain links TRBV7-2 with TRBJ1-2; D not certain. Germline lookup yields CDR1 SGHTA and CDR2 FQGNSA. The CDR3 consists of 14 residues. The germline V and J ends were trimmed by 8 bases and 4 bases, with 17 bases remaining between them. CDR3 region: CASRPRRDSYGYTF. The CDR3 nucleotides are TGTGCCAGCCGACCTCGTCGAGACTCCTATGGCTACACCTTC.

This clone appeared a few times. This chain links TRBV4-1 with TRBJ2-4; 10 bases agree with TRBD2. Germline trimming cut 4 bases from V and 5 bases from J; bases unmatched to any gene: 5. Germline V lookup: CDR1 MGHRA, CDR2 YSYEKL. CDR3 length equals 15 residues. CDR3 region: CASSPYLAGENIQYF. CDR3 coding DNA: TGCGCCAGCAGCCCCTATCTAGCGGGGGAAAACATTCAGTACTTC.

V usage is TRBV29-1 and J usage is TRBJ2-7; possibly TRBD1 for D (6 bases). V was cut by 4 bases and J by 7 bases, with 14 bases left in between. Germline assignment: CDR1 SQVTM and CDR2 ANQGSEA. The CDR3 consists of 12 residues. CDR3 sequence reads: CSVGLGAREQYF. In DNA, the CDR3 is TGCAGCGTTGGGTTGGGGGCGAGAGAGCAGTACTTC.

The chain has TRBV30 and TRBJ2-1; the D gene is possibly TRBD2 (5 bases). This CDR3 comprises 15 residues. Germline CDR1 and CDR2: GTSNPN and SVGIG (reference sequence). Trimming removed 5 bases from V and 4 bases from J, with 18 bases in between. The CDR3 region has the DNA TGTGCCTGGGCCCTCCAATACGGGGTATACAATGAGCAGTTCTTC. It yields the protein CAWALQYGVYNEQFF.

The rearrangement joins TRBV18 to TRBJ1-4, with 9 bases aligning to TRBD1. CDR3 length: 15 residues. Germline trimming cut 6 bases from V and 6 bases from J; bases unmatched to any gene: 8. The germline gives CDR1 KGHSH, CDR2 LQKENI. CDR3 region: CASSFTRTGDEKLFF. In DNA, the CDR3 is TGTGCCAGCTCCTTCACGCGGACAGGGGATGAAAAACTGTTTTTT.

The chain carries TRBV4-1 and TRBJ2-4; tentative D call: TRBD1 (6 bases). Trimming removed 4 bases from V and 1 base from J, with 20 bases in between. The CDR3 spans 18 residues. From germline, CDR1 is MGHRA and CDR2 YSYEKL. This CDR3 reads CASSLGEGVSRAKNIQYF. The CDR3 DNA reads TGCGCCAGCAGCCTCGGAGAGGGGGTTTCTCGGGCCAAAAACATTCAGTACTTC.

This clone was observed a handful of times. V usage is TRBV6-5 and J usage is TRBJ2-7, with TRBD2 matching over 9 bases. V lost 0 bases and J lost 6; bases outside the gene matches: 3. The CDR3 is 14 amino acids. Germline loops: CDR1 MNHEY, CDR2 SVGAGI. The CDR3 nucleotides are TGTGCCAGCAGTTACTCGGCGGGAGGGGGCGAGCAGTACTTC. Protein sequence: CASSYSAGGGEQYF.

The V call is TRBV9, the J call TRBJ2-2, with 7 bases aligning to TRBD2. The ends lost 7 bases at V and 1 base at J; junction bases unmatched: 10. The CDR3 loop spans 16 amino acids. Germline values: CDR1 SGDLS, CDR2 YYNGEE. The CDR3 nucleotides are TGTGCCAGCGGAAAAATAGCGGGTCTGAACACCGGGGAGCTGTTTTTT. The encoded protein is CASGKIAGLNTGELFF.

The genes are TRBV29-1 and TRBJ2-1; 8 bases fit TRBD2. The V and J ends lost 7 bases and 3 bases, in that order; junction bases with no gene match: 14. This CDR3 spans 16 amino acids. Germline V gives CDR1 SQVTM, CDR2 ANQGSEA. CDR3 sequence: CSAPLPGGPSYNEQFF. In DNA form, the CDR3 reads TGCAGCGCTCCCCTCCCGGGAGGGCCGAGCTACAATGAGCAGTTCTTC.

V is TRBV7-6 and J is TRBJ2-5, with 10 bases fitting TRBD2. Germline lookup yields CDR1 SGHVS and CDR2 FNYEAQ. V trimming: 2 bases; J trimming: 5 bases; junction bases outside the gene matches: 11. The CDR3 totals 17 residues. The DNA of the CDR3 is TGTGCCAGCAGCTTAAGGTCTAGCGGGAGTCGTTGGGAGACCCAGTACTTC. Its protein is CASSLRSSGSRWETQYF.